This passage covers 9 T cell receptor beta chains from one sample sequenced in a study of yellow fever vaccine responses in identical twins. TCRdb independently ran MiXCR on the RT-PCR reads; one entry per CDR3 protein. This repertoire shows around 16,000 distinct CDR3 sequences, roughly 85% found once; its top ten account for about 1.7%. The sample in question was T cells from blood (PBMCs), unsorted or a sorted subset (not recorded which), obtained before or after yellow fever vaccination (not recorded which). These TCRs come from a woman aged 18-29 years who received the yellow fever vaccine.

The chain employs TRBV28 and TRBJ1-4, with TRBD1 matching over 7 bases. The CDR3 consists of 13 residues. The V segment lost 6 bases and the J segment 8 bases; nucleotides outside the gene matches: 6. Germline CDR1 and CDR2: MDHEN and SYDVKM. The CDR3 DNA sequence: TGTGCCAGCAGCCCAGGGGGGGAGGAAAAACTGTTTTTT. Residues: CASSPGGEEKLFF.

This chain links TRBV28 with TRBJ2-2, with D perhaps matching TRBD2 (6 bases). Germline values: CDR1 MDHEN, CDR2 SYDVKM. V shed 2 bases and J shed 1 base, with 14 bases lying between them. This CDR3 region has 17 residues. The CDR3 nucleotides read TGTGCCAGCAGTTTACGGGCCTGGGGGGTGAACACCGGGGAGCTGTTTTTT. It yields the protein CASSLRAWGVNTGELFF.

This clonotype turned up a few times. This chain uses TRBV4-3 with TRBJ2-4, with a possible D match to TRBD1 (7 bases). Trimming removed 1 base at V and 9 bases at J, with 13 bases between. Germline assignment: CDR1 LGHNA and CDR2 YSLEER. The length of the CDR3 is 14 residues. The CDR3 nucleotides read TGCGCCAGCAGCCAAGGGAGGGGGCTCAGCATTCAGTACTTC. Protein sequence: CASSQGRGLSIQYF.

The V and J genes are TRBV7-9 and TRBJ2-7; unclear D gene. CDR1 SEHNR and CDR2 FQNEAQ come from the germline V gene (reference sequence). The CDR3 is made up of 13 amino acids. V lost 3 bases and J 6 bases, leaving 12 bases between the germline ends. The chain's CDR3 is CASSFGQIVEQYF. The DNA of the CDR3 is TGTGCCAGCAGCTTTGGGCAAATAGTCGAGCAGTACTTC. Based on the CDR3 plus reference TRBV7-9 and TRBJ2-7, the full variable domain is DTGVSQNPRHKITKRGQNVTFRCDPISEHNRLYWYRQTLGQGPEFLTYFQNEAQLEKSRLLSDRFSAERPKGSFSTLEIQRTEQGDSAMYLCASSFGQIVEQYFGPGTRLTVT.

The gene calls are TRBV29-1 and TRBJ2-1; 14 bases map to TRBD2. J lost 8 bases, V lost 7 bases, and 7 bases had no gene match. Germline V CDR1 and CDR2: SQVTM, ANQGSEA. This CDR3 is built from 14 residues. For the CDR3, the DNA is TGCAGCGGGCGACTAGCGGGGGGGCCCCATGAGCAGTTCTTC. It translates to CSGRLAGGPHEQFF.

The chain has TRBV19 and TRBJ2-7; no clear D gene. Germline V gene sequence: CDR1 LNHDA, CDR2 SQIVND (reference sequence). This CDR3 region has 12 residues. Trimming removed 1 base from V and 3 bases from J, with 4 bases in between. The CDR3 sequence: CASSIGSYEQYF. CDR3 coding DNA: TGTGCCAGTAGTATAGGGAGCTACGAGCAGTACTTC.

This chain connects TRBV7-9 to TRBJ1-1; no clear D gene. V was pared by 8 bases and J by 5 bases, with 18 bases between. Germline loops: CDR1 SEHNR, CDR2 FQNEAQ (reference sequence). The CDR3 covers 14 residues. The CDR3 here is CASSDFGGRTEAFF. The CDR3 DNA sequence: TGTGCCAGCTCCGATTTTGGAGGGAGGACTGAAGCTTTCTTT.

The chain uses TRBV12-3 or TRBV12-4 and TRBJ2-5; no clear D. Trimming removed 6 bases at V and 0 bases at J, with 8 bases between. The CDR3 is 13 residues long. Here the CDR3 DNA reads TGTGCCAGCAGGCCAAGGTACCAAGAGACCCAGTACTTC. Protein: CASRPRYQETQYF.

The DNA for the CDR3 is TGTGCCAGCAGTGACCCCCGATTCCAAGAGACCCAGTACTTC. Its translation: CASSDPRFQETQYF. The V gene is TRBV2, the J gene TRBJ2-5; D ambiguous. CDR3 size: 14 residues. With 3 bases removed from V and 1 base from J, the gap between germline ends came to 9 bases. CDR1 and CDR2 from the germline V gene are SNHLY and FYNNEI.